This TCR beta chain was found in a study of cytomegalovirus exposure and HLA in healthy donors. Whole-study context: Researchers previously reported finding roughly 120 million unique TCR beta sequences from about 170 million T cells.

Concerning this clone: Its antigen remains unidentified.

General study points: Reportedly, HLA-A and HLA-B alleles of most subjects were accurately predicted from TCR beta.

With 60 Vbeta and 13 Jbeta primers, the PCR was carried out. The data were produced by immunoSEQ multiplex PCR, yet TCRdb's version contains in-frame clones alone and is incomplete. The sample lists a few hundred thousand clones, roughly 80% seen once, with 2.5% to 3.5% in the top ten. The sequence was collected from a man aged 30-40 years in good health and CMV-seronegative. Specimen: PBMCs.

The chain's CDR3 is CASSSRGIGGYTF. The DNA of the CDR3 is TGTGCCAGCAGCTCCCGGGGTATAGGGGGCTACACCTTC. The rearrangement uses TRBV7-2 and TRBJ1-2, with no clear D. Germline loops: CDR1 SGHTA, CDR2 FQGNSA. The CDR3 sequence is 13 residues long. The V end was cut by 4 bases, the J end by 8 bases, with 14 bases between.